The source of this T cell receptor beta chain is a study of regulatory T cells in long-lasting Graves disease. Study conclusions and caveats: The persistent group shared 2,700 or so public clonotypes, more than the 950 to 1,000 shared by new patients.

Time point described: persistent/refractory GD, antithyroid drugs over 5 years with positive TRAb. Preparation of the TCR library used RNA extracted from PBMCs. Graves' disease diagnosis was established per American Thyroid Association guidelines. EDTA tubes received roughly 8.6 milliliters of drawn peripheral blood. For TCR beta, libraries came from iRepertoire HTBI primers and Arm-PCR of CDR3 regions. Via MiXCR, TCRdb re-called the multiplex PCR reads, giving one row per CDR3 protein. The table includes 400,000 to 450,000 distinct CDR3 sequences, about a quarter detected once. Note on this clonotype: Its antigen remains unknown.

Looked up from germline, CDR1 is SGHNT and CDR2 is YENEEA. The CDR3 has 14 amino acids. The source is a female donor with Graves disease. The gene calls are TRBV11-3 and TRBJ2-5; perhaps TRBD2 as D (7 bases). The closer fit of TRBJ2-1 to the DNA end suggests the J call may be wrong. The sequencing used peripheral blood mononuclear cells (PBMCs), collected when the disease was refractory, from a patient treated with antithyroid drugs. The CDR3 loop is CASSLTGRVSEQFF. DNA for the CDR3: TGTGCCAGCAGCTTAACAGGGAGGGTCAGTGAGCAGTTCTTC.